These 21 T cell receptor beta chains share one sample of origin, sequenced in a study of T cells after yellow fever vaccination. TCRdb redid the calling of the 5' RACE reads with MiXCR, one entry per CDR3 protein. Seen here are some 600,000 distinct CDR3 sequences, about a sixth observed once, and the top ten hold 15% to 20%. Sequenced material: PBMCs, taken less than 6 days after the first yellow fever vaccination. These receptors all stem from a man between 18 and 35 years old who received the YFV17D yellow fever vaccine.

The chain combines TRBV4-1 with TRBJ2-2; D ambiguous. The CDR3 spans 14 residues. Germline V gives CDR1 MGHRA, CDR2 YSYEKL. V lost 3 bases and J lost 4, with 9 bases in between. The CDR3 DNA reads as TGCGCCAGCAGCCACTCGGAGAGCACCGGGGAGCTGTTTTTT. Its protein product is CASSHSESTGELFF.

There are a few counts of this clonotype. At one end the junction does not follow the germline gene, possibly because of a read error. This chain connects TRBV7-7 to TRBJ2-3, with D possibly matching TRBD1 (5 bases). From germline, CDR1 is SSHAT and CDR2 FNYEAQ (reference sequence). This CDR3 comprises 13 residues. The CDR3 loop is CASRQGITDTQYF. DNA for the CDR3: TGTGCTAGCAGGCAGGGTATAACAGATACGCAGTATTTT. The variable domain in full, completed from reference TRBV7-7 and TRBJ2-3, reads GAGVSQSPRYKVTKRGQDVTLRCDPISSHATLYWYQQALGQGPEFLTYFNYEAQPDKSGLPSDRFSAERPEGSISTLTIQRTEQRDSAMYRCASRQGITDTQYFGPGTRLTVL.

As for this clonotype: A much larger clone sits a single nucleotide away, making a read error possible. The gene calls are TRBV5-1 and TRBJ2-3; 11 bases line up with TRBD1. V trimming: 4 bases; J trimming: 7 bases; junction bases outside the gene matches: 5. The CDR3 consists of 14 residues. Germline V CDR1 and CDR2: SGHRS, YFSETQ. CDR3 in DNA: TGCGCCAGCAGCCCCGGACAGGGGGCGTATACGCAGTATTTT. Its protein is CASSPGQGAYTQYF.

The chain combines TRBV4-3 with TRBJ2-3; D gene uncertain. V was shortened by 11 bases and J by 7 bases, with 7 bases between the two germline ends. The germline gives CDR1 LGHNA, CDR2 YSLEER. This CDR3 comprises 9 residues. CDR3: CARNNTQYF. The CDR3 coding sequence is TGCGCCCGGAACAATACGCAGTATTTT.

The chain is built from TRBV7-2 and TRBJ1-4; D unclear. V was shortened by 4 bases and J by 0 bases, with 9 bases between the two germline ends. The CDR3 spans 15 residues. Germline-derived CDR1 and CDR2 are SGHTA and FQGNSA. The CDR3, as DNA: TGTGCCAGCAGCTCCCGGGTCGCAACTAATGAAAAACTGTTTTTT. Its translation is CASSSRVATNEKLFF. The full variable domain, its missing parts supplied by reference TRBV7-2 and TRBJ1-4, is GAGVSQSPSNKVTEKGKDVELRCDPISGHTALYWYRQSLGQGLEFLIYFQGNSAPDKSGLPSDRFSAERTGGSVSTLTIQRTQQEDSAVYLCASSSRVATNEKLFFGSGTQLSVL.

The chain is built from TRBV24-1 and TRBJ1-4; D not resolved. The CDR3 spans 14 residues. V was pared by 6 bases and J by 8 bases, with 15 bases between. Germline V gene sequence: CDR1 KGHDR, CDR2 SFDVKD. The CDR3 DNA reads as TGTGCCACCAGTCCGGCCAGGACGAAGGAAAAACTGTTTTTT. Translation: CATSPARTKEKLFF.

The chain joins TRBV19 to TRBJ1-1; D may be TRBD1 (5 bases). The CDR3 contains 14 residues. V was trimmed by 7 bases and J by 0 bases, leaving 12 bases between them. Germline V gene data show CDR1 as LNHDA and CDR2 as SQIVND (reference sequence). The CDR3 reads CASKLRGLNTEAFF. The CDR3 region has the DNA TGTGCCAGTAAATTAAGGGGCTTGAACACTGAAGCTTTCTTT.

This chain links TRBV5-1 with TRBJ2-1; TRBD2 agrees at 9 bases. CDR1 SGHRS and CDR2 YFSETQ come from the germline V gene. The junction had 11 bases not matched to a gene; V was cut back by 0 bases and J by 7 bases. This CDR3 contains 17 residues. The CDR3, as DNA: TGCGCCAGCAGCTTGGTCGCGGGGGGGCCGTCGTTTAATGAGCAGTTCTTC. Its translation: CASSLVAGGPSFNEQFF.

This clonotype was picked up a small number of times. The rearrangement uses TRBV5-1 and TRBJ2-1; 9 bases are a match to TRBD1. Germline values: CDR1 SGHRS, CDR2 YFSETQ. J lost 5 bases, V lost 4 bases, and 4 bases had no gene match. This CDR3 is built from 14 residues. CDR3 sequence (DNA): TGCGCCAGCAGCGTTGGACAGGGGAACAATGAGCAGTTCTTC. Amino acids: CASSVGQGNNEQFF.

This sequence joins TRBV28 and TRBJ1-2; D remains unclear. This CDR3 has 16 amino acids. The V gene lost 8 bases and the J gene lost 5 bases, with 24 bases spanning the gap. Germline assignment: CDR1 MDHEN and CDR2 SYDVKM. CDR3 residues: CASPPLRGSFAYGYTF. The CDR3 coding sequence is TGTGCCAGCCCCCCATTACGGGGTAGCTTTGCGTATGGCTACACCTTC.

This clonotype was counted only a few times. The chain has TRBV24-1 and TRBJ2-3; 7 nucleotides agree with TRBD1. Germline V gives CDR1 KGHDR, CDR2 SFDVKD. J gave up 5 bases and V 10 bases, and 11 bases lay outside the gene matches. The CDR3 sequence is 14 residues long. CDR3 in DNA: TGTGCCACTAGTTCGGGGACAGCACAAGATACGCAGTATTTT. Translation: CATSSGTAQDTQYF.

V usage is TRBV4-2 and J usage is TRBJ2-3; D perhaps matches TRBD2 (6 bases). The CDR3 consists of 13 residues. The germline V and J ends were trimmed by 0 bases and 10 bases, with 11 bases remaining between them. Germline V lookup: CDR1 LGHNA, CDR2 YNFKEQ. The CDR3 DNA reads as TGTGCCAGCAGCCAAGATCTGGAGCGGGCGCAGTATTTT. Its translation: CASSQDLERAQYF.

V is TRBV5-1 and J is TRBJ2-2; D may be TRBD2 (5 bases). Germline V gene sequence: CDR1 SGHRS, CDR2 YFSETQ. The length of the CDR3 is 13 residues. The ends were cut back, 0 bases at V and 7 bases at J, with 7 bases in the middle. CDR3 in amino acids: CASSLGESGELFF. CDR3 bases: TGCGCCAGCAGCTTGGGGGAGAGCGGGGAGCTGTTTTTT.

This clonotype appeared a few times. The chain recombines TRBV14 with TRBJ1-6; perhaps TRBD1 as D (5 bases). This CDR3 contains 12 residues. Germline V lookup: CDR1 SGHDN, CDR2 FVKESK. With 5 bases removed from V and 14 bases from J, the gap between germline ends came to 13 bases. The DNA for the CDR3 is TGTGCCAGCAGCTCTGCCGGGGCGACCCTCCACTTT. Its protein product is CASSSAGATLHF.

The sample holds a few counts of this clonotype. The V call is TRBV5-1, the J call TRBJ2-1; TRBD1 might be the D (5 bases). The V and J ends lost 4 bases and 0 bases respectively, with 17 bases between them. Germline CDR1 SGHRS, CDR2 YFSETQ. The CDR3 has 17 amino acids. CDR3 in amino acids: CASSPWGDTTSYNEQFF. CDR3 DNA sequence: TGCGCCAGCAGCCCGTGGGGCGATACCACCTCCTACAATGAGCAGTTCTTC.

The chain joins TRBV5-1 to TRBJ2-5, with D perhaps matching TRBD1 (5 bases). The CDR3 sequence is 14 residues long. Germline CDR1 and CDR2: SGHRS and YFSETQ. Trimming left V 2 bases short and J 4 bases short, with 12 bases between. The CDR3 here is CASSFFPGSETQYF. CDR3 nucleotides: TGCGCCAGCAGCTTCTTTCCAGGGTCAGAGACCCAGTACTTC.

This clonotype occurred a few times. The genes are TRBV5-1 and TRBJ2-1, with 11 bases identical to TRBD2. Germline values: CDR1 SGHRS, CDR2 YFSETQ. The CDR3 is made up of 17 amino acids. J was trimmed by 4 bases and V by 7 bases; bases with no gene match: 13. CDR3 in amino acids: CASSPGLRLAGYNEQFF. The DNA for the CDR3 is TGCGCCAGCTCCCCTGGACTTCGACTAGCGGGGTACAATGAGCAGTTCTTC.

The V and J genes are TRBV5-5 and TRBJ1-2; a weak D match, TRBD1 (6 bases). This CDR3 spans 15 amino acids. Germline values: CDR1 SGHKS, CDR2 YYEKEE (reference sequence). V lost 0 bases and J 3 bases, leaving 12 bases between the germline ends. The CDR3 sequence is CASSLEQGTYYGYTF. In DNA form, the CDR3 reads TGTGCCAGCAGCTTGGAGCAGGGGACCTACTATGGCTACACCTTC.

The rearrangement joins TRBV3-1 to TRBJ2-5, with a weak D call TRBD1 (5 bases). The CDR3 runs to 14 residues. Trimming took 5 bases from V and 4 from J, leaving 14 bases between them. Germline V gives CDR1 LGHDT, CDR2 YNNKEL (reference sequence). CDR3 residues: CASSGRQRVETQYF. DNA for the CDR3: TGTGCCAGCAGCGGAAGACAGAGAGTAGAGACCCAGTACTTC.

In this sample, this clonotype turned up a few times. The rearrangement links TRBV5-1 to TRBJ2-5; D unclear. The CDR3 contains 13 residues. Germline CDR1 is SGHRS and CDR2 is YFSETQ. Trimming cost V 3 bases and J 2 bases, with 8 bases left between them. The CDR3 loop is CASSYGAQETQYF. In nucleotides, the CDR3 is TGCGCCAGCAGCTATGGAGCGCAAGAGACCCAGTACTTC.

V is TRBV11-2 and J is TRBJ2-2; D gene uncertain. The CDR3 contains 16 residues. Germline V gene data show CDR1 as SGHAT and CDR2 as FQNNGV. V lost 1 base to trimming and J lost 3 bases, with 12 bases between them. The CDR3 DNA reads as TGTGCCAGCAGCTTAGGGTGGGGTCTCGACACCGGGGAGCTGTTTTTT. Encoded protein: CASSLGWGLDTGELFF.